This passage covers 21 T cell receptor beta chains from one sample sequenced in a study of shared clonotypes between healthy human individuals. Libraries were prepared by immunoSEQ multiplex PCR; TCRdb keeps only in-frame clonotypes and omits some of them. The sample yields approximately 2,000,000 clones, 85% to 95% seen once. What was sequenced was naive CD4+ T cells from PBMCs. Subset given: CD45RA+ positively selected. All receptors derive from a man younger than 30 in good health. Some clones in this sample may be carry-over from other donors' samples.

The rearrangement joins TRBV28 to TRBJ1-5, with a tentative D call TRBD1 (6 bases). The germline CDR1 and CDR2 sequences are MDHEN and SYDVKM. The V gene lost 4 bases and the J gene lost 5 bases, with 18 bases spanning the gap. The CDR3 has 16 amino acids. CDR3 amino acids: CASSSPAGSGDQPQHF. As DNA, the CDR3 is TGTGCCAGCAGTTCCCCGGCAGGCTCAGGGGATCAGCCCCAGCATTTT.

Concerning this clone: The sample holds other DNA sequences that translate to the same CDR3. This chain connects TRBV9 to TRBJ1-2; no clear D gene. Germline V gene lookup returns CDR1 SGDLS and CDR2 YYNGEE. Trimming cost V 0 bases and J 5 bases, with 2 bases left between them. The CDR3 length is 11 residues. CDR3 region: CASSVGYGYTF. The CDR3 DNA reads as TGTGCCAGCAGCGTAGGTTATGGCTACACCTTC.

CDR3 nucleotides: TGTGCCAGCAGTGAGGACAGGGTCTCCTACAATGAGCAGTTCTTC. Its translation is CASSEDRVSYNEQFF. This chain links TRBV2 with TRBJ2-1; 8 positions agree with TRBD1. Germline lookup yields CDR1 SNHLY and CDR2 FYNNEI. This CDR3 has 15 amino acids. J lost 0 bases, V lost 3 bases, and 1 base had no gene match.

V usage is TRBV28 and J usage is TRBJ2-1; 10 nucleotides line up with TRBD2. From germline, CDR1 is MDHEN and CDR2 SYDVKM. After removal of 5 bases from V and 4 bases from J, the junction contained 8 bases not matched to a gene. This CDR3 has 16 amino acids. The CDR3 sequence is CASSPPSGRGYNEQFF. The CDR3 coding sequence is TGTGCCAGCAGTCCTCCGAGCGGGAGGGGTTACAATGAGCAGTTCTTC. The variable domain in full, with the rest retrieved from reference TRBV28 and TRBJ2-1, is DVKVTQSSRYLVKRTGEKVFLECVQDMDHENMFWYRQDPGLGLRLIYFSYDVKMKEKGDIPEGYSVSREKKERFSLILESASTNQTSMYLCASSPPSGRGYNEQFFGPGTRLTVL.

The gene calls are TRBV28 and TRBJ1-5, with TRBD1 matching over 8 bases. V trimming: 6 bases; J trimming: 4 bases; junction bases outside the gene matches: 8. In germline, CDR1 is MDHEN, CDR2 SYDVKM. The CDR3 has 15 residues. The CDR3 DNA sequence: TGTGCCAGCAGCCGTCCGACAGGGGCAAATCAGCCCCAGCATTTT. Amino acids: CASSRPTGANQPQHF.

This clone has a single count. The chain employs TRBV5-1 and TRBJ1-3; unclear D gene. Germline loops: CDR1 SGHRS, CDR2 YFSETQ. V lost 4 bases and J lost 2, with 7 bases in between. The CDR3 runs 13 residues. The CDR3 sequence: CASSGSPGNTIYF. The CDR3, as DNA: TGCGCCAGCAGCGGTTCCCCTGGAAACACCATATATTTT.

This chain uses TRBV27 with TRBJ1-6; TRBD1 is a possible D gene (5 bases). Germline V CDR1 and CDR2: MNHEY, SMNVEV (reference sequence). This CDR3 has 14 amino acids. Trimming took off 8 bases at V and 9 bases at J, with 17 bases between the two ends. CDR3 residues: CASHFGTWGSPLHF. For the CDR3, the DNA is TGTGCCAGCCATTTTGGGACCTGGGGTTCACCCCTCCACTTT.

This chain links TRBV7-8 with TRBJ1-1, with D possibly TRBD1 on 5 matching bases. This CDR3 has 14 residues. Germline V gene sequence: CDR1 SGHVS, CDR2 FQNEAQ. Trimming removed 9 bases from V and 0 bases from J, with 14 bases in between. The CDR3 reads CASQGEPMNTEAFF. The CDR3 coding sequence is TGTGCCAGTCAAGGGGAACCTATGAACACTGAAGCTTTCTTT. Full variable domain (missing parts from reference TRBV7-8 and TRBJ1-1): GAGVSQSPRYKVAKRGQDVALRCDPISGHVSLFWYQQALGQGPEFLTYFQNEAQLDKSGLPSDRFFAERPEGSVSTLKIQRTQQEDSAVYLCASQGEPMNTEAFFGQGTRLTVV.

The chain recombines TRBV6-5 with TRBJ2-7; the match to TRBD1 covers 7 bases. There are 15 residues in the CDR3. Germline V CDR1 and CDR2: MNHEY, SVGAGI. V lost 6 bases and J lost 0; bases outside the gene matches: 8. The CDR3 bases are TGTGCCAGCAGAAAACAACGGGACAGCTCCTACGAGCAGTACTTC. Translated: CASRKQRDSSYEQYF.

The gene calls are TRBV7-3 and TRBJ2-1; 8 bases align to TRBD2. The CDR3 is made up of 15 amino acids. Trimming removed 4 bases from V and 4 bases from J; junction bases left unmatched: 6. From germline, CDR1 is SGHTA and CDR2 FQGTGA. The CDR3 spells CASSSMREAYNEQFF. Here the CDR3 DNA reads TGTGCCAGCAGCTCCATGCGGGAGGCATACAATGAGCAGTTCTTC.

The chain links TRBV18 to TRBJ2-7; D is perhaps TRBD2 (9 bases). V lost 3 bases to trimming and J lost 3 bases, with 18 bases between them. Germline assignment: CDR1 KGHSH and CDR2 LQKENI. This CDR3 spans 16 amino acids. The CDR3 region has the DNA TGTGCCAGCTCACCCGCGGGGGGGACAGGCATCTACGAGCAGTACTTC. This codes for CASSPAGGTGIYEQYF.

The CDR3 reads CASSYSRAEQPQHF. The DNA for the CDR3 is TGTGCCAGCAGTTACTCGAGGGCGGAACAGCCCCAGCATTTT. The rearrangement joins TRBV6-5 to TRBJ1-5; D is uncertain. Germline V gene lookup returns CDR1 MNHEY and CDR2 SVGAGI. The V and J ends lost 0 bases and 7 bases respectively, with 10 bases between them. The CDR3 has 14 residues.

As concerns this clone: The identical CDR3 is also encoded by other nucleotide sequences in the sample. This sequence joins TRBV4-2 and TRBJ2-5; possibly TRBD1 for D (6 bases). Deletions cut 1 base from V and 4 bases from J, with 10 bases between. The CDR3 sequence is 14 residues long. Germline loops: CDR1 LGHNA, CDR2 YNFKEQ. The CDR3 bases are TGTGCCAGCAGCCAAGGGCAGGGGAGAGAGACCCAGTACTTC. Translating it yields CASSQGQGRETQYF.

V gene TRBV15 combines with J gene TRBJ2-6; no reliable D call. The V and J ends lost 1 base and 2 bases respectively, with 6 bases between them. The CDR3 is 15 amino acids. CDR1 is LNHNV and CDR2 is YYDKDF in the germline V gene (reference sequence). The CDR3 nucleotides are TGTGCCACCAGCAGAGGGAGACCTGGGGCCAACGTCCTGACTTTC. This encodes CATSRGRPGANVLTF.

This chain links TRBV5-1 with TRBJ2-3, with TRBD2 as a possible D gene (6 bases). The length of the CDR3 is 16 residues. The germline gives CDR1 SGHRS, CDR2 YFSETQ. V gave up 6 bases and J gave up 0 bases, with 17 bases separating them. CDR3 protein: CASTPFGRGSTDTQYF. CDR3 DNA: TGCGCCAGCACCCCCTTCGGACGGGGGAGCACAGATACGCAGTATTTT.

V gene TRBV19 combines with J gene TRBJ1-2, with D uncertain. Germline V gives CDR1 LNHDA, CDR2 SQIVND (reference sequence). V was shortened by 1 base and J by 8 bases, with 14 bases between the two germline ends. There are 14 residues in the CDR3. The DNA of the CDR3 is TGTGCCAGTAGTATAGTCCCCCCGCGGCAAGGCTACACCTTC. This translates into CASSIVPPRQGYTF.

This chain connects TRBV14 to TRBJ1-1; no definite D call. Trimming removed 4 bases at V and 3 bases at J, with 15 bases between. The length of the CDR3 is 15 residues. Germline CDR1 and CDR2: SGHDN and FVKESK. The chain's CDR3 is CASSLANFGYTEAFF. CDR3 bases: TGTGCCAGCAGCCTAGCAAATTTCGGGTACACTGAAGCTTTCTTT.

The V and J genes are TRBV11-2 and TRBJ2-1, with D perhaps matching TRBD2 (6 bases). CDR1 is SGHAT and CDR2 is FQNNGV in the germline V gene. The CDR3 spans 17 residues. V was pared by 6 bases and J by 0 bases, with 18 bases between. The CDR3 sequence: CASRQPLAGSSYNEQFF. Written as DNA, the CDR3 is TGTGCCAGCAGACAACCATTGGCGGGGAGCTCCTACAATGAGCAGTTCTTC.

V usage is TRBV7-2 and J usage is TRBJ2-5; either TRBD1 or TRBD2 may fit D (7 bases each). This CDR3 has 18 amino acids. V lost 0 bases and J 5 bases, leaving 22 bases between the germline ends. From germline, CDR1 is SGHTA and CDR2 FQGNSA. Here the CDR3 DNA reads TGTGCCAGCAGCTTAGCGGTCAGGGGGGGCGGAGTGCGTGAGACCCAGTACTTC. Its translation: CASSLAVRGGGVRETQYF.

The rearrangement links TRBV28 to TRBJ1-1, with TRBD1 matching 7 bases. This CDR3 has 16 amino acids. V shed 7 bases and J 0 bases; nucleotides not matched to a gene: 11. Per the germline V gene, CDR1 is MDHEN and CDR2 is SYDVKM. The CDR3: CASTMPDRSLNTEAFF. CDR3 nucleotide sequence: TGTGCCAGCACCATGCCGGACAGGAGCTTGAACACTGAAGCTTTCTTT.

The gene calls are TRBV9 and TRBJ1-5, with 7 bases fitting TRBD1. Unmatched junction bases numbered 7, after V lost 3 bases and J lost 4 bases. The CDR3 totals 15 residues. The V gene's germline CDR1 is SGDLS and CDR2 YYNGEE. The CDR3 DNA is TGTGCCAGCAGCGCCCTGGGACAGCCAAATCAGCCCCAGCATTTT. It encodes CASSALGQPNQPQHF.